The 27 T cell receptor beta chains given below trace back to one sample, sequenced in a study of blood T cell repertoires in COVID-19. TCRdb's table, derived via immunoSEQ multiplex PCR, lists solely in-frame clones and lacks some. The sample carries more than 200,000 clones, 88% recorded once. The material sequenced was peripheral blood. These receptors came from a woman aged 55-70 years with acute or convalescent COVID-19.

This clone was seen a few times. Other DNA sequences in this specimen translate into the identical CDR3. J is TRBJ2-3 and V is TRBV7-3; D call uncertain. Looked up from germline, CDR1 is SGHTA and CDR2 is FQGTGA. The CDR3 has 13 residues. The V end was cut by 2 bases, the J end by 2 bases, with 5 bases between. The CDR3 DNA follows: TGTGCCAGCAGCTTACTATCCACAGATACGCAGTATTTT. Encoded protein: CASSLLSTDTQYF.

The genes are TRBV5-1 and TRBJ2-7, with 9 bases aligning to TRBD2. The V gene's germline CDR1 is SGHRS and CDR2 YFSETQ. The length of the CDR3 is 16 residues. V lost 0 bases, J lost 6 bases, and 10 bases stayed unmatched. Written as DNA, the CDR3 is TGCGCCAGCAGCTTGGTCCCTATAGCGGGAGAAGGCGAGCAGTACTTC. As protein: CASSLVPIAGEGEQYF.

The chain combines TRBV4-3 with TRBJ2-5, with 8 nucleotides matching TRBD1. The trim removed 0 bases at V and 6 bases at J, leaving 3 bases unmatched. The CDR3 is 14 amino acids. CDR1 and CDR2 (germline): LGHNA, YSLEER. CDR3 loop: CASSQDRTGKTQYF. CDR3 sequence (DNA): TGCGCCAGCAGCCAAGATAGGACAGGGAAGACCCAGTACTTC.

CDR3 nucleotides: TGCGCCAGCAGCGCGGGACAGAGCTATGGCTACACCTTC. It specifies CASSAGQSYGYTF. The chain combines TRBV5-1 with TRBJ1-2; 7 bases match TRBD1. Losses at the gene ends were 4 bases for V and 4 bases for J; bases not matched to a gene: 4. The CDR3 contains 13 residues. CDR1 and CDR2 from the germline V gene are SGHRS and YFSETQ.

In this sample, this clone turned up a few times. The rearrangement links TRBV11-2 to TRBJ2-7; TRBD1 aligns across 7 bases. The ends lost 5 bases at V and 5 bases at J; junction bases unmatched: 9. The germline V gene encodes CDR1 SGHAT and CDR2 FQNNGV. The CDR3 consists of 14 residues. The CDR3 region is CASSHYSTGHEQYF. CDR3 in DNA: TGTGCCAGCAGCCATTACTCGACAGGGCACGAGCAGTACTTC.

The genes are TRBV24-1 and TRBJ1-2, with D perhaps matching TRBD1 (5 bases). The CDR3 loop spans 12 amino acids. Trimming took 9 bases from V and 2 from J, leaving 9 bases between them. Germline CDR1 is KGHDR and CDR2 is SFDVKD. The CDR3 bases are TGTGCCACCGCCAAGGGGAACTATGGCTACACCTTC. Its protein product is CATAKGNYGYTF.

The chain couples TRBV3-1 (or the pseudogene TRBV3-2) to TRBJ2-3; a weak D match, TRBD1 (6 bases). Germline CDR1 reads LGHDT; CDR2 reads YNNKEL (reference sequence). The CDR3 has 15 amino acids. V lost 1 base, J lost 1 base, and 9 bases lay in between. CDR3 sequence reads: CASSQVTGGTDTQYF. CDR3 nucleotides: TGTGCCAGCAGCCAAGTGACAGGAGGCACAGATACGCAGTATTTT.

The CDR3 sequence: CASSINRGRGNQPQHF. For the CDR3, the DNA is TGTGCCAGTAGTATCAACCGGGGTCGTGGCAATCAGCCCCAGCATTTT. The chain has TRBV19 and TRBJ1-5, with D uncertain. The V and J ends lost 3 bases and 2 bases respectively, with 14 bases between them. The CDR3 is made up of 16 amino acids. Per germline, CDR1 LNHDA and CDR2 SQIVND (reference sequence).

This chain connects TRBV12-3 or TRBV12-4 to TRBJ2-7, with unresolved D. V was clipped by 6 bases and J by 6 bases, with 15 bases between them. The CDR3 is made up of 13 amino acids. The chain's CDR3 is CASSRLAPGEQYF. The CDR3 DNA follows: TGTGCCAGCAGCCGACTGGCCCCCGGCGAGCAGTACTTC.

This clone was seen only once. Other DNA sequences in the same sample also yield this CDR3. The chain combines TRBV19 with TRBJ2-7; 11 nucleotides line up with TRBD2. Looked up from germline, CDR1 is LNHDA and CDR2 is SQIVND (reference sequence). The junction had 2 bases not matched to a gene; V was cut back by 3 bases and J by 4 bases. This CDR3 is 14 amino acids long. This chain's CDR3 is CASSITSGSYEQYF. DNA for the CDR3: TGTGCCAGTAGTATCACTAGCGGGAGTTACGAGCAGTACTTC.

The chain is built from TRBV3-1 (or the pseudogene TRBV3-2) and TRBJ2-7; 7 bases map to TRBD2. This CDR3 is 13 amino acids long. Germline lookup yields CDR1 LGHDT and CDR2 YNNKEL (reference sequence). Losses at the gene ends were 2 bases for V and 12 bases for J; bases not matched to a gene: 10. The CDR3 DNA reads as TGTGCCAGCAGCCAAAGCGGGCCGGGAGGTATGTACTTC. Protein sequence: CASSQSGPGGMYF.

CDR3: CASSLPSGGGNNEQFF. As DNA, the CDR3 is TGCGCCAGCAGCTTGCCCAGCGGGGGGGGTAACAATGAGCAGTTCTTC. The rearrangement uses TRBV5-1 and TRBJ2-1, with 10 bases matching TRBD2. CDR1 is SGHRS and CDR2 is YFSETQ in the germline V gene. CDR3 length: 16 amino acids. With V trimmed by 1 base and J by 5 bases, 6 bases remained unmatched. Variable domain in full (rest from reference TRBV5-1 and TRBJ2-1): KAGVTQTPRYLIKTRGQQVTLSCSPISGHRSVSWYQQTPGQGLQFLFEYFSETQRNKGNFPGRFSGRQFSNSRSEMNVSTLELGDSALYLCASSLPSGGGNNEQFFGPGTRLTVL.

This clone appeared a single time. This chain links TRBV4-1 with TRBJ1-4; D is ambiguous. The CDR3 loop spans 14 amino acids. The germline V and J ends were trimmed by 4 bases and 6 bases, with 12 bases remaining between them. Per the germline V gene, CDR1 is MGHRA and CDR2 is YSYEKL. The CDR3 sequence is CASSPESEDEKLFF. The CDR3 nucleotides are TGCGCCAGCAGCCCGGAGTCAGAAGATGAAAAACTGTTTTTT.

V and J are TRBV27 and TRBJ1-1; no clear D. The CDR3 length is 13 residues. The V end was cut by 3 bases, the J end by 4 bases, with 9 bases between. Germline V gene data show CDR1 as MNHEY and CDR2 as SMNVEV (reference sequence). The CDR3 spells CASSLAGLTEAFF. The CDR3 DNA reads TGTGCCAGCAGTTTGGCTGGCCTCACTGAAGCTTTCTTT.

The genes are TRBV6-4 and TRBJ2-3; 10 bases are a match to TRBD2. Germline CDR1 MRHNA, CDR2 SNTAGT. The length of the CDR3 is 14 residues. The J segment lost 7 bases and the V segment lost 3 bases, leaving 4 bases of the junction unmatched. The CDR3 region is CASSEIAGGYTQYF. CDR3 coding DNA: TGTGCCAGCAGTGAGATAGCGGGGGGTTATACGCAGTATTTT.

This sequence joins TRBV6-5 and TRBJ2-7; D gene ambiguous. The CDR3 has 14 amino acids. The germline V and J ends were trimmed by 6 bases and 0 bases, with 12 bases remaining between them. Germline V CDR1 and CDR2: MNHEY, SVGAGI. DNA of the CDR3: TGTGCCAGCAGGGGTAGACGGAGCTCCTACGAGCAGTACTTC. Protein: CASRGRRSSYEQYF.

Here the CDR3 DNA reads TGTGCCAGCAGATTAACAGGGGGCAGCTACAATGAGCAGTTCTTC. The encoded protein is CASRLTGGSYNEQFF. The chain recombines TRBV5-6 with TRBJ2-1; TRBD1 matches at 9 bases. V dropped 5 bases and J dropped 3; count of bases not matched to a gene: 6. CDR1 and CDR2 (germline): SGHDT, YYEEEE. The CDR3 sequence is 15 residues long.

V usage is TRBV30 and J usage is TRBJ2-5; the D gene is possibly TRBD2 (5 bases). This CDR3 is built from 15 residues. Germline loops: CDR1 GTSNPN, CDR2 SVGIG (reference sequence). Deletions cut 5 bases from V and 4 bases from J, with 20 bases between. DNA of the CDR3: TGTGCCTGGGCGGAGAATTGGGAGTATGGAGAGACCCAGTACTTC. Its protein is CAWAENWEYGETQYF.

The rearrangement uses TRBV11-2 and TRBJ2-7, with TRBD2 identical over 10 bases. CDR1 and CDR2 (germline): SGHAT, FQNNGV. The CDR3 totals 16 residues. V lost 6 bases to trimming and J lost 2 bases; unmatched junction nucleotides: 10. CDR3 in DNA: TGTGCCAGCAGTTATCCCGGACTAGCGGATACCTACGAGCAGTACTTC. Translating it yields CASSYPGLADTYEQYF. Drawing the rest from reference TRBV11-2 and TRBJ2-7, the complete variable domain is EAGVAQSPRYKIIEKRQSVAFWCNPISGHATLYWYQQILGQGPKLLIQFQNNGVVDDSQLPKDRFSAERLKGVDSTLKIQPAKLEDSAVYLCASSYPGLADTYEQYFGPGTRLTVT.

The chain combines TRBV11-2 with TRBJ1-1; D might be TRBD1 (5 bases). The V end lost 3 bases, the J end lost 2 bases, and 10 bases lay between the germline ends. The CDR3 is made up of 14 amino acids. The germline V gene encodes CDR1 SGHAT and CDR2 FQNNGV. CDR3 coding DNA: TGTGCCAGCAGCTTGGGGCCGACTAACACTGAAGCTTTCTTT. As protein: CASSLGPTNTEAFF.

The rearrangement uses TRBV5-6 and TRBJ2-3; no clear D gene. V lost 2 bases and J lost 3, with 7 bases in between. The germline V gene has CDR1 SGHDT and CDR2 YYEEEE. The CDR3 contains 13 residues. This chain's CDR3 is CASSFLRTDTQYF. CDR3 nucleotide sequence: TGTGCCAGCAGCTTCCTCAGGACAGATACGCAGTATTTT.

V is TRBV6-5 and J is TRBJ1-6; D is unresolved. Germline loops: CDR1 MNHEY, CDR2 SVGAGI. The CDR3 spans 15 residues. The V gene lost 0 bases and the J gene lost 7 bases, with 10 bases spanning the gap. In DNA, the CDR3 is TGTGCCAGCAGTTACTCCCTAACCGCAAATTCACCCCTCCACTTT. Its protein is CASSYSLTANSPLHF.

The chain recombines TRBV5-1 with TRBJ1-4; a weak D match, TRBD1 (5 bases). Between the trimmed V and J ends, which lost 3 bases and 3 bases, there was a span of 21 bases. Per germline, CDR1 SGHRS and CDR2 YFSETQ. The CDR3 extends over 18 amino acids. CDR3 sequence reads: CASSSGGTGIGSNEKLFF. The CDR3 DNA reads TGCGCCAGCAGCTCGGGAGGGACGGGAATTGGGTCTAATGAAAAACTGTTTTTT.

V is TRBV6-5 and J is TRBJ1-2, with D perhaps matching TRBD1 (5 bases). The CDR3 extends over 15 amino acids. Between the trimmed V and J ends, which lost 5 bases and 8 bases, there was a span of 21 bases. Germline V gene sequence: CDR1 MNHEY, CDR2 SVGAGI. The CDR3 loop is CASSRGDPGHRGYTF. The CDR3 DNA is TGTGCCAGCAGTCGCGGGGACCCAGGCCATAGGGGCTACACCTTC.

In DNA form, the CDR3 reads TGTGCCAGCAGCCCTTTCGAAGAGACCCAGTACTTC. Its protein is CASSPFEETQYF. The chain uses TRBV7-8 and TRBJ2-5, with D uncertain. Germline CDR1 reads SGHVS; CDR2 reads FQNEAQ. There are 12 residues in the CDR3. Trimming took off 5 bases at V and 3 bases at J, with 7 bases between the two ends. The full variable domain, rest sourced from reference TRBV7-8 and TRBJ2-5, is GAGVSQSPRYKVAKRGQDVALRCDPISGHVSLFWYQQALGQGPEFLTYFQNEAQLDKSGLPSDRFFAERPEGSVSTLKIQRTQQEDSAVYLCASSPFEETQYFGPGTRLLVL.

V gene TRBV28 combines with J gene TRBJ2-6; 9 nucleotides align to TRBD1. Germline trimming cut 6 bases from V and 4 bases from J; bases unmatched to any gene: 7. There are 16 residues in the CDR3. The germline CDR1 and CDR2 sequences are MDHEN and SYDVKM. CDR3 protein: CASRLQGAKGANVLTF. CDR3 in DNA: TGTGCCAGCAGATTACAGGGGGCGAAAGGGGCCAACGTCCTGACTTTC.

V is TRBV6-6 and J is TRBJ1-2, with D hard to call. The ends were cut back, 0 bases at V and 5 bases at J, with 7 bases in the middle. The V gene's germline CDR1 is MNHNY and CDR2 SVGAGI (reference sequence). The CDR3 covers 13 residues. CDR3 nucleotide sequence: TGTGCCAGCAGTTACTCGAGGCAATATGGCTACACCTTC. Translation gives CASSYSRQYGYTF.